These 14 T cell receptor beta chains were all obtained from the same sample, sequenced in a study of sequential checkpoint blockade in melanoma. Using immunoSEQ multiplex PCR, the repertoire was profiled, and TCRdb retains in-frame clones only, with some absent. This table has 35,000 to 40,000 clones, nearly 90% appearing once. Treatment specified: randomized to nivolumab then ipilimumab (arm A) or the reverse (arm B). The sequencing here drew on CD8+ T cells sorted from blood (inferred from file names), taken from a patient given nivolumab and ipilimumab in sequence. The receptors originated from a human donor with melanoma.

V usage is TRBV27 and J usage is TRBJ2-3; D ambiguous. The CDR3 has 13 amino acids. CDR1 and CDR2 from the germline V gene are MNHEY and SMNVEV (reference sequence). V was cut by 7 bases and J by 6 bases, with 14 bases left in between. CDR3 sequence: CASTPNSRDTQYF. CDR3 coding DNA: TGTGCCAGCACCCCAAACTCCCGGGATACGCAGTATTTT.

This clone was detected a few times. The chain has TRBV12-5 and TRBJ1-1; the match to TRBD1 covers 9 bases. Germline CDR1 is LGHNT and CDR2 is FRNRAP. The length of the CDR3 is 14 residues. The V and J ends lost 5 bases and 1 base, in that order; junction bases with no gene match: 2. CDR3 sequence (DNA): TGTGCTAGTGGTCCGGGACAGGGGAACACTGAAGCTTTCTTT. This sequence encodes CASGPGQGNTEAFF.

The rearrangement uses TRBV5-6 and TRBJ1-2; 8 nucleotides align to TRBD1. CDR1 is SGHDT, CDR2 YYEEEE, per germline. V gave up 0 bases and J gave up 6 bases; unmatched junction bases: 4. This CDR3 spans 14 amino acids. CDR3 coding DNA: TGTGCCAGCAGCTTGGGACAGGGGCCAGATGGCTACACCTTC. Encoded protein: CASSLGQGPDGYTF.

The chain uses TRBV5-1 and TRBJ2-1; D not certain. Trimming shortened V by 3 bases and J by 0 bases, and 10 bases separated the two germline ends. CDR1 is SGHRS, CDR2 YFSETQ, per germline. The CDR3 runs 15 residues. CDR3 residues: CASSSGGSSYNEQFF. The CDR3 DNA sequence: TGCGCCAGCAGCTCGGGTGGAAGCTCCTACAATGAGCAGTTCTTC.

The rearrangement uses TRBV7-2 and TRBJ2-3; D is perhaps TRBD2 (6 bases). Germline CDR1 is SGHTA and CDR2 is FQGNSA. The CDR3 contains 15 residues. V lost 1 base and J lost 2, with 10 bases in between. CDR3 sequence reads: CASSLVGGFTDTQYF. The CDR3 nucleotides are TGTGCCAGCAGCTTAGTCGGGGGTTTCACAGATACGCAGTATTTT.

This sequence joins TRBV5-1 and TRBJ2-1; 10 bases are a match to TRBD2. The CDR3 has 15 amino acids. Germline trimming cut 4 bases from V and 3 bases from J; bases unmatched to any gene: 4. The germline V gene encodes CDR1 SGHRS and CDR2 YFSETQ. CDR3 protein: CASSLGTSDYNEQFF. CDR3 in DNA: TGCGCCAGCAGCCTCGGGACTAGCGACTACAATGAGCAGTTCTTC.

This clone appeared a few times. The V and J genes are TRBV30 and TRBJ2-2; D is perhaps TRBD1 (6 bases). The CDR3 is made up of 14 amino acids. V was clipped by 5 bases and J by 7 bases, with 17 bases between them. Germline CDR1 is GTSNPN and CDR2 is SVGIG (reference sequence). The CDR3 loop reads CAWRRGEGGGELFF. The CDR3, as DNA: TGTGCCTGGCGCAGGGGTGAGGGTGGCGGGGAGCTGTTTTTT.

The J gene is TRBJ1-5, the V gene TRBV19; D is possibly TRBD1 (6 bases). Germline V gene sequence: CDR1 LNHDA, CDR2 SQIVND (reference sequence). Trimming shortened V by 3 bases and J by 7 bases, and 22 bases separated the two germline ends. The length of the CDR3 is 17 residues. The CDR3 DNA reads TGTGCCAGTAGTATCCCGTTAATCAGGGGAAGAGAACAGCCCCAGCATTTT. Its translation: CASSIPLIRGREQPQHF.

V usage is TRBV15 and J usage is TRBJ2-7; D is possibly TRBD2 (5 bases). Germline V gene data show CDR1 as LNHNV and CDR2 as YYDKDF (reference sequence). V was trimmed by 0 bases and J by 1 base, leaving 10 bases between them. The CDR3 totals 15 residues. The DNA for the CDR3 is TGTGCCACCAGCAGAGATGGCGGACTTTCCTACGAGCAGTACTTC. Protein sequence: CATSRDGGLSYEQYF.

The chain couples TRBV5-1 to TRBJ2-6; 7 bases map to TRBD1. Unmatched junction bases numbered 5, after V lost 4 bases and J lost 4 bases. CDR3 length: 15 amino acids. CDR1 SGHRS and CDR2 YFSETQ come from the germline V gene. Here the CDR3 reads CASSPGTAGANVLTF. The CDR3 DNA reads TGCGCCAGCAGCCCCGGGACAGCGGGGGCCAACGTCCTGACTTTC.

The genes are TRBV29-1 and TRBJ2-1, with 7 nucleotides matching TRBD1. Unmatched junction bases numbered 5, after V lost 6 bases and J lost 3 bases. Germline V gives CDR1 SQVTM, CDR2 ANQGSEA. The CDR3 runs to 13 residues. The CDR3 region has the DNA TGCAGCGTCCACAGGGGCGACTACAATGAGCAGTTCTTC. Protein sequence: CSVHRGDYNEQFF.

This chain connects TRBV2 to TRBJ2-7, with 8 nucleotides matching TRBD1. CDR1 SNHLY and CDR2 FYNNEI come from the germline V gene. CDR3 length: 17 residues. Losses at the gene ends were 6 bases for V and 1 base for J; bases not matched to a gene: 14. The DNA for the CDR3 is TGTGCCAGCAGGCCACTACTCGATAGGACAGGGTCCTACGAGCAGTACTTC. Translating it yields CASRPLLDRTGSYEQYF.

The V and J genes are TRBV29-1 and TRBJ1-1; a weak D match, TRBD1 (6 bases). Trimming removed 7 bases at V and 1 base at J, with 13 bases between. The CDR3 spans 13 residues. Germline-derived CDR1 and CDR2 are SQVTM and ANQGSEA. CDR3 coding DNA: TGCAGCGCCTGTACAGGGACGAACACTGAAGCTTTCTTT. Its translation: CSACTGTNTEAFF.

This chain connects TRBV5-1 to TRBJ2-1, with 7 bases lining up with TRBD2. Germline CDR1 is SGHRS and CDR2 is YFSETQ. The CDR3 covers 15 residues. Unmatched junction bases numbered 4, after V lost 0 bases and J lost 4 bases. The CDR3 DNA reads TGCGCCAGCAGCTTGGCACGGGGGGATTACAATGAGCAGTTCTTC. Translation gives CASSLARGDYNEQFF.